This T cell receptor beta chain was identified in a study of chemoradiotherapy in HPV16-positive cancers. Study-wide findings and caveats: In HPV16-positive patients, HPV-responsive T-cell expansion tracked better recurrence-free survival.

With regard to this clone: Its target is unknown.

There are 14 residues in the CDR3. CDR1 and CDR2 (germline): MNHEY, SVGAGI. Deletions cut 2 bases from V and 2 bases from J, with 9 bases between. Repertoires were generated with immunoSEQ multiplex PCR, while TCRdb's copy carries only in-frame clones and drops some. The sample includes approximately 11,000 clones, less than 80% seen only once; the top ten take approximately 35%. The sequence was collected from a human donor with HPV-associated anogenital cancer. The chain couples TRBV6-5 to TRBJ1-1; D is unresolved. The sample was acquired from a patient who underwent chemoradiotherapy. CDR3 nucleotides: TGTGCCAGCAGTTACGGGAAGGGCAACACTGAAGCTTTCTTT. Amino acid sequence: CASSYGKGNTEAFF.